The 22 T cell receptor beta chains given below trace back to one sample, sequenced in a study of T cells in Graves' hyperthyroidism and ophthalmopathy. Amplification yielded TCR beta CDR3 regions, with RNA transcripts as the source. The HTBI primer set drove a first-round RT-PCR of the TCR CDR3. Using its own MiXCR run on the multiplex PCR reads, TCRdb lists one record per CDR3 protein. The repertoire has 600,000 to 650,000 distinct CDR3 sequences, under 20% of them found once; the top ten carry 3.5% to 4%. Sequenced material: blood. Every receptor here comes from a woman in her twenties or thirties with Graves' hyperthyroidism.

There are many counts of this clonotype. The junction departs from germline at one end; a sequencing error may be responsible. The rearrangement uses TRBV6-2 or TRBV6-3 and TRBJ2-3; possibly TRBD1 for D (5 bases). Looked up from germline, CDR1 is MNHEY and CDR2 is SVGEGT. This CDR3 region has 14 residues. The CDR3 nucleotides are TGCAGGGCAGAACTTAGGAGTTGGACAGATACGCAGTATTTT. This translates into CRAELRSWTDTQYF.

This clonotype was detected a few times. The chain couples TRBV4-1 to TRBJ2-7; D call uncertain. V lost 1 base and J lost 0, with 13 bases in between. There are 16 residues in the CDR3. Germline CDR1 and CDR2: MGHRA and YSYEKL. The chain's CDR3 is CASSQVGYSSSYEQYF. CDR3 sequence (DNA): TGCGCCAGCAGCCAAGTGGGCTATAGCAGCTCCTACGAGCAGTACTTC.

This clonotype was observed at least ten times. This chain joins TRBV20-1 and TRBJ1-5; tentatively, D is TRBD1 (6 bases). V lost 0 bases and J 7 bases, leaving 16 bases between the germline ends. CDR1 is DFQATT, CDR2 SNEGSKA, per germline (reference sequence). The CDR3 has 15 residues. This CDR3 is CSAREVGGAGQPQHF. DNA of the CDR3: TGCAGTGCTAGAGAGGTTGGGGGGGCAGGGCAGCCCCAGCATTTT.

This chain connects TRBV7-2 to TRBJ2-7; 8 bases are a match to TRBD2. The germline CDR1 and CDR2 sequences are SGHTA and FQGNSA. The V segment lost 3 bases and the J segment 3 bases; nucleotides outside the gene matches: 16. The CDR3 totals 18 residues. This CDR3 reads CASSLLPAGDGAYYEQYF. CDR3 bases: TGTGCCAGCAGCTTGCTTCCAGCGGGAGATGGGGCCTACTACGAGCAGTACTTC.

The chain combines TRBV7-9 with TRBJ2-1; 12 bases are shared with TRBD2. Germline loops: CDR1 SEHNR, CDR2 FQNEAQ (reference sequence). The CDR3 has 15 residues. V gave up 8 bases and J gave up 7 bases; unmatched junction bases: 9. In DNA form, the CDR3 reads TGTGCCAGCTTAGGACTAGCGGGATTTTCGAATGAGCAGTTCTTC. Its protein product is CASLGLAGFSNEQFF.

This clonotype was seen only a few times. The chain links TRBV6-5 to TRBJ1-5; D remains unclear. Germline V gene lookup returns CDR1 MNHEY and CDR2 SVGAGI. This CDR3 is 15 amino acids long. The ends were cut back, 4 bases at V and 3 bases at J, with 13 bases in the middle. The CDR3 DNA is TGTGCCAGCAGTTGTCAGGAGAGGGTCAATCAGCCCCAGCATTTT. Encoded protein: CASSCQERVNQPQHF.

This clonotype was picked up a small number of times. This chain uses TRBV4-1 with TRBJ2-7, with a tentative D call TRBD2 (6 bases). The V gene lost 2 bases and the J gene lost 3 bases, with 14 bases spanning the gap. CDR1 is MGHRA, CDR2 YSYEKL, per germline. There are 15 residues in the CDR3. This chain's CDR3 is CASSQKRGTLYEQYF. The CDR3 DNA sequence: TGCGCCAGCAGCCAAAAACGAGGGACTCTCTACGAGCAGTACTTC.

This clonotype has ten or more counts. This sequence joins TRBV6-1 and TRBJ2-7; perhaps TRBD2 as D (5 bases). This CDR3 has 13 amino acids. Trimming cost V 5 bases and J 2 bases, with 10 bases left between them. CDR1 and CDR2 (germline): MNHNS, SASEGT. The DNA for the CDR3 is TGTGCCAGCAGTTACGTCGGGGCCTACGAGCAGTACTTC. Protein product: CASSYVGAYEQYF.

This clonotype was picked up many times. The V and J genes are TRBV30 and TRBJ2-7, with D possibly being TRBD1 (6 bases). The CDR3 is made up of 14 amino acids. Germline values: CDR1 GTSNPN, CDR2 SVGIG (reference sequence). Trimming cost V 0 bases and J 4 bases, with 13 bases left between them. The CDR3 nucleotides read TGTGCCTGGAGTGTAATCGGACAGAGTTACGAGCAGTACTTC. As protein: CAWSVIGQSYEQYF.

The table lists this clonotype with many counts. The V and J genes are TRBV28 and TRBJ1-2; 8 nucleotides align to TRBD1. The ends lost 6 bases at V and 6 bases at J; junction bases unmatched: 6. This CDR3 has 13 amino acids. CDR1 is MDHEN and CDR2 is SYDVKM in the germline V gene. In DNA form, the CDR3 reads TGTGCCAGCAGCCTGTACAGGGGGGATGGCTACACCTTC. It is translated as CASSLYRGDGYTF.

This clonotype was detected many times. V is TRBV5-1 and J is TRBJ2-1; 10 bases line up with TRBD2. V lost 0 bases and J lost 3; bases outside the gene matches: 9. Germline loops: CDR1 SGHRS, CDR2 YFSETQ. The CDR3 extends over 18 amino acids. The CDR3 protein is CASSLVFAGTSVYNEQFF. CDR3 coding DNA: TGCGCCAGCAGCTTGGTCTTCGCCGGGACTAGCGTCTACAATGAGCAGTTCTTC.

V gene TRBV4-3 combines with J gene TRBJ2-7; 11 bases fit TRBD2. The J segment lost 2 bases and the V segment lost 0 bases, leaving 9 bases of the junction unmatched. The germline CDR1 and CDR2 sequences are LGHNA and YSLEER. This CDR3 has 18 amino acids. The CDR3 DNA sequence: TGCGCCAGCAGCCAAGATCACACTAGCGGGAGTTCACCCTACGAGCAGTACTTC. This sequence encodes CASSQDHTSGSSPYEQYF.

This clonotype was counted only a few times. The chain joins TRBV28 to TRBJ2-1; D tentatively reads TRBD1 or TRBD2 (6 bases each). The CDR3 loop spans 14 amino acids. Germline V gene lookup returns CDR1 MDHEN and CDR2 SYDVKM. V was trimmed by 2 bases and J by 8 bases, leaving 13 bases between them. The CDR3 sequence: CASSLRERGDEQFF. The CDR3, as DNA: TGTGCCAGCAGTTTACGGGAGAGGGGGGATGAGCAGTTCTTC.

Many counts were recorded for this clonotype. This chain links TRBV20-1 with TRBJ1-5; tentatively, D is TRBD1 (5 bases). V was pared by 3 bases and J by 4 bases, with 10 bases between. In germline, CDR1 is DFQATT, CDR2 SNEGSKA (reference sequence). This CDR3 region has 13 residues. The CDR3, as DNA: TGCAGTGCTAGTTGGGGGGTTAATCAGCCCCAGCATTTT. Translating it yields CSASWGVNQPQHF.

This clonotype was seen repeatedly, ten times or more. CDR3 residues: CASSLVAVQKAFF. In DNA form, the CDR3 reads TGTGCCAGCAGCTTGGTGGCGGTTCAAAAAGCTTTCTTT. This chain connects TRBV5-6 to TRBJ1-1; D is uncertain. The CDR3 consists of 13 residues. V was trimmed by 0 bases and J by 9 bases, leaving 12 bases between them. Germline V gives CDR1 SGHDT, CDR2 YYEEEE.

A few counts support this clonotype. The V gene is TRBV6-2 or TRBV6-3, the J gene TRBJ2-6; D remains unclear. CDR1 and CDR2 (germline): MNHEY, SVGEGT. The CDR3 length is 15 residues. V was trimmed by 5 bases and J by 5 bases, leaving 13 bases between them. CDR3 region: CASSHDPRWANVLTF. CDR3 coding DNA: TGTGCCAGCAGTCACGACCCTCGCTGGGCCAACGTCCTGACTTTC.

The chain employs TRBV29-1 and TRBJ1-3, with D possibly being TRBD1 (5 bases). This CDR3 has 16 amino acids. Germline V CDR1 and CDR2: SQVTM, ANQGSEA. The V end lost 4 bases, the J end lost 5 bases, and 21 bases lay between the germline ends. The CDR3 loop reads CSVAVWFGADRNTIYF. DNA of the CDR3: TGCAGCGTTGCTGTGTGGTTCGGGGCAGATAGAAACACCATATATTTT. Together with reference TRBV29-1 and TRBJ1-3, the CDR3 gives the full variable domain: SAVISQKPSRDICQRGTSLTIQCQVDSQVTMMFWYRQQPGQSLTLIATANQGSEATYESGFVIDKFPISRPNLTFSTLTVSNMSPEDSSIYLCSVAVWFGADRNTIYFGEGSWLTVV.

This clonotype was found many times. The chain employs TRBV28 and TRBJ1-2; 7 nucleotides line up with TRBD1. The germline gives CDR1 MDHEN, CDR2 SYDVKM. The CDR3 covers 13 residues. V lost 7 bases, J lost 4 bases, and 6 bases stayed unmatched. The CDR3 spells CASKRQGGYGYTF. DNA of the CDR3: TGTGCCAGCAAAAGACAGGGAGGCTATGGCTACACCTTC.

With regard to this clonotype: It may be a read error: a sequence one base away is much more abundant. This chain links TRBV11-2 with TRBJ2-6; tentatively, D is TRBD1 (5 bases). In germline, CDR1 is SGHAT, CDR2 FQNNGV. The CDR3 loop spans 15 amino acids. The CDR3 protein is CASSPWTAGANALTF. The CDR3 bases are TGTGCCAGCAGCCCCTGGACCGCTGGGGCCAACGCCCTGACTTTC.

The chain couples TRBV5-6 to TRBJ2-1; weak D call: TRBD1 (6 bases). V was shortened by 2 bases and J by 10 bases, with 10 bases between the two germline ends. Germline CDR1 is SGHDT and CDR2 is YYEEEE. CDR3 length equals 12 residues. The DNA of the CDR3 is TGTGCCAGCAGCTTAGGACAGAGGGAGCAGTTCTTC. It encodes CASSLGQREQFF. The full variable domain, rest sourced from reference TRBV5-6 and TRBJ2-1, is DAGVTQSPTHLIKTRGQQVTLRCSPKSGHDTVSWYQQALGQGPQFIFQYYEEEERQRGNFPDRFSGHQFPNYSSELNVNALLLGDSALYLCASSLGQREQFFGPGTRLTVL.

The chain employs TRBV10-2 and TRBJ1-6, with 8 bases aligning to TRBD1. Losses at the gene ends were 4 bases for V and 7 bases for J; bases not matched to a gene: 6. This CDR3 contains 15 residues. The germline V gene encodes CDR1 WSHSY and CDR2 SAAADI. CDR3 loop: CASSVEQGGNSPLHF. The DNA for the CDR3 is TGCGCCAGCAGTGTCGAACAGGGGGGAAATTCACCCCTCCACTTT.

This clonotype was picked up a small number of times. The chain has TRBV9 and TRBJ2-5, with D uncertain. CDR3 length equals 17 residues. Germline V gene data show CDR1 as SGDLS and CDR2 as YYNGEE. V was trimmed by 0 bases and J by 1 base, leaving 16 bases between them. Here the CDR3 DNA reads TGTGCCAGCAGCGTAGGACGGGCCGCTTCGTCCCAAGAGACCCAGTACTTC. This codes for CASSVGRAASSQETQYF.